This T cell receptor (beta chain) came from a study of shared clonotypes between healthy human individuals. Study-level findings and limits: Richness estimates generally favored naive over memory subsets.

Both subsets, CD45RA+ naive and CD45RA-negative memory, were split from the CD4+ cells. As for this clone: Its specificity is not known.

TCRdb's table, derived via immunoSEQ multiplex PCR, lists solely in-frame clones and lacks some. The data show about a million clones, with approximately 80% seen just once and more than 0.85% held by the top ten. This CDR3 comprises 13 residues. Germline-derived CDR1 and CDR2 are SGDLS and YYNGEE. J gave up 5 bases and V 7 bases, and 4 bases lay outside the gene matches. Material for sequencing was memory CD4+ T cells from PBMCs. Subset specified: CD45RA-negative fraction. The sequence derives from a man in his late teens or twenties in good health. Some clones in this sample may be carry-over from other donors' samples. The chain combines TRBV9 with TRBJ1-5; TRBD1 matches 9 bases. CDR3 in DNA: TGTGCCAGCGGCCGGGACAGGGATCAGCCCCAGCATTTT. Its translation is CASGRDRDQPQHF.